The clone carrying this T cell receptor (beta chain) appeared many times. Its matching antigen is unknown. TCRbeta library preparation incorporated unique molecular identifiers. TCRdb processed the PCR reads anew with MiXCR; each CDR3 protein has one entry. The sample includes approximately 220,000 distinct CDR3 sequences, over 15% of them seen just once. The sample comes from a study of T-cell reconstitution after alpha-beta-depleted transplantation in children. V shed 5 bases and J 9 bases; nucleotides not matched to a gene: 7. Per germline, CDR1 SGHNT and CDR2 YENEEA. This CDR3 is built from 13 residues. Broader study findings: The authors attributed T-cell counts and diversity one year after transplant mostly to newly produced T cells. Reports say that about two months after transplant, the alpha-beta T cells came out of several hundred graft clones that had expanded. Surviving thymic progenitors and recipient T cells were the source of high TCRbeta diversity at day 60 in some patients.

The sequences come from PBMCs, mostly from graft donor cells, collected 360 days after TCRalphabeta/CD19-depleted stem cell transplant. This chain uses TRBV11-3 with TRBJ2-1; 7 nucleotides align to TRBD2. The sequence was collected from a male patient aged 2 to 10 who had a stem cell transplant for acute lymphoblastic leukemia, so the T cells may come from the graft donor. CDR3 loop: CASSTGLDSEQFF. DNA for the CDR3: TGTGCCAGCAGCACCGGACTAGATAGTGAGCAGTTCTTC.